This entry is about one TCR beta chain. The antigen remains unidentified. Analyses pooled second doses at about 4 or about 12 weeks. TCRdb's copy holds only in-frame clones and misses some; the assay was immunoSEQ multiplex PCR. The data show roughly 200,000 clones, approximately 91% seen once. Trimming took 3 bases from V and 4 from J; bases not matched to a gene: 6. CDR3 length: 15 residues. The V gene's germline CDR1 is SGDLS and CDR2 YYNGEE. The data are from a study of T cell responses to AZD1222 COVID-19 vaccine. Study results and caveats: Vaccine-associated CD4 TCRs ranged over spike, dominating at 160-218 and 743-854. Clonal diversity may have been underestimated, and the donors were mostly white British, with more females than males.

This clonotype originated in an adult who received the AZD1222 COVID-19 vaccine. The sequencing here drew on peripheral blood, taken 28 days after the second AZD1222 dose. The J gene is TRBJ2-2, the V gene TRBV9, with 7 positions matching TRBD2. The CDR3 DNA is TGTGCCAGCAGCGGACGGGGGGTTGGCACCGGGGAGCTGTTTTTT. Protein sequence: CASSGRGVGTGELFF.